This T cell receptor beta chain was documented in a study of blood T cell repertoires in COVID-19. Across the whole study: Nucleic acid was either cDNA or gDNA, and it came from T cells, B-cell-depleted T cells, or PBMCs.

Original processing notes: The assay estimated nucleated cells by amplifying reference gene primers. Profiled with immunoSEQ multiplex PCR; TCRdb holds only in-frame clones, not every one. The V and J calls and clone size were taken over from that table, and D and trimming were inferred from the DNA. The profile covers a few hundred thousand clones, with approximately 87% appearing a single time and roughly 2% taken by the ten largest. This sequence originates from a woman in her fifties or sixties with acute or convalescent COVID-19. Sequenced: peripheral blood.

CDR3 region: CASSEGTGSHGYTF. CDR3 nucleotides: TGTGCCAGCAGTGAAGGGACAGGGTCCCATGGCTACACCTTC. The J gene is TRBJ1-2, the V gene TRBV2; TRBD1 agrees at 8 bases. After removal of 1 base from V and 6 bases from J, the junction contained 4 bases not matched to a gene. Germline V gene sequence: CDR1 SNHLY, CDR2 FYNNEI. CDR3 length: 14 residues.